This T cell receptor beta chain comes out of a study of T cells in localized non-small cell lung cancer. Study-level points and caveats: Measurement of T cell clonality placed uninvolved adjacent lung highest, above the level in tumor. Researchers found a median approximately 53 of the top 100 tumor clones in adjacent lung. Prolonged overall survival went with higher T cell density in the blood. Heterogeneity within the tumor remains possible, as just one region underwent sequencing.

The assay was immunoSEQ multiplex PCR, and TCRdb's table has in-frame clones only and misses some. Counted here are some 39,000 clones, more than 80% occurring once; the ten biggest clones make up around 5.8%. The CDR3 covers 13 residues. V lost 7 bases and J 2 bases, leaving 12 bases between the germline ends. Germline CDR1 SQVTM, CDR2 ANQGSEA. Points on this clone: As yet, its antigen is unknown.

The TCR originated in an older male donor with stage II lung adenocarcinoma. The source was peripheral blood mononuclear cells, collected before any cancer treatment. The chain joins TRBV29-1 to TRBJ2-1, with D maybe TRBD2 (6 bases). CDR3: CSGGDVPYNEQFF. CDR3 bases: TGCAGCGGCGGGGACGTCCCCTACAATGAGCAGTTCTTC.